This TCR beta chain was profiled in a study of shared clonotypes between healthy human individuals. V gave up 4 bases and J gave up 5 bases; unmatched junction bases: 4. The length of the CDR3 is 14 residues. Germline values: CDR1 SGHKS, CDR2 YYEKEE (reference sequence). Template for every sorted-subset replicate PCR totaled about 0.2 ug DNA, 25,000 to 30,000 T cell genomes. This table comes from immunoSEQ multiplex PCR, and its TCRdb copy is limited to in-frame clones, with some not included. The sample includes 2 million to 2.5 million clones, approximately 95% of them seen just once. Sequencing used naive CD4+ T cells from PBMCs. Indicated subset: CD45RA+ positively selected. The clonotype originates from a young man in good health. Some clones in this sample may be carry-over from other donors' samples. The rearrangement uses TRBV5-5 and TRBJ1-3, with 9 nucleotides matching TRBD1. CDR3 loop: CASSPGQGRNTIYF. CDR3 DNA: TGTGCCAGCAGCCCCGGACAGGGGAGAAACACCATATATTTT.